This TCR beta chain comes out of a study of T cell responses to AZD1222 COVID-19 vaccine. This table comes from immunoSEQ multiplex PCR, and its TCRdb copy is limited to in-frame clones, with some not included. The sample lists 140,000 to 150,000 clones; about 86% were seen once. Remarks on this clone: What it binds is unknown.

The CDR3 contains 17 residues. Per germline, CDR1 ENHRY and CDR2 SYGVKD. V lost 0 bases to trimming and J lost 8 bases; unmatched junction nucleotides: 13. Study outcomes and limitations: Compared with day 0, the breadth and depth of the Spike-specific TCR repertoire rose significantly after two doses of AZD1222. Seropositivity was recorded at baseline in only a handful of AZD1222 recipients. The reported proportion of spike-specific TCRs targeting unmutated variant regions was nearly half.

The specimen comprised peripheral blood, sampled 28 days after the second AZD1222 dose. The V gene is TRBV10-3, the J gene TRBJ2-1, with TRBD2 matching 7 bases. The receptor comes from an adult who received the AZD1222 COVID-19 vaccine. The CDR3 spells CAISESLGLADSHEQFF. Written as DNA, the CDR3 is TGTGCCATCAGTGAGTCGCTGGGGCTAGCGGATTCTCATGAGCAGTTCTTC.